Listed below are T cell receptor beta chains from one sample, sequenced in a study of cytomegalovirus exposure and HLA in healthy donors. Assay used: immunoSEQ multiplex PCR; TCRdb lists only in-frame clones, some missing. This repertoire includes fewer than 250,000 clones. The sample consisted of PBMCs. Receptor source: a woman in her thirties in good health and CMV-seropositive. Both conserved end residues are part of each CDR3. D genes are given only for firm matches.

V	length	J	D	CDR3	DNA
TRBV27	13	TRBJ1-5	.	CASSFGGNQPQHF	TGTGCCAGCAGTTTCGGGGGCAATCAGCCCCAGCATTTT
TRBV5-6	13	TRBJ1-4	.	CASSWGGYEKLFF	TGTGCCAGCAGCTGGGGGGGGTATGAAAAACTGTTTTTT
TRBV7-9	11	TRBJ1-2	.	CASSHSYGYTF	TGTGCCAGCAGCCACAGTTATGGCTACACCTTC
TRBV4-1	16	TRBJ1-1	.	CASSQGLGGATPEAFF	TGCGCCAGCAGCCAAGGGCTGGGGGGGGCGACTCCTGAAGCTTTCTTT
TRBV5-1	14	TRBJ1-2	TRBD1	CASSILTGAYGYTF	TGCGCCAGCAGCATACTGACAGGGGCCTATGGCTACACCTTC
TRBV5-1	15	TRBJ2-3	.	CASSLAQGGTDTQYF	TGCGCCAGCAGCTTGGCACAGGGAGGCACAGATACGCAGTATTTT
TRBV12-5	20	TRBJ2-2	TRBD2	CARGEVIGTSGKINTGELFF	TGTGCTAGAGGGGAGGTTATAGGGACTAGCGGGAAAATAAACACCGGGGAGCTGTTTTTT
TRBV4-3	13	TRBJ1-2	.	CASSQLPPRSYTF	TGCGCCAGCAGCCAGCTCCCTCCCAGAAGCTACACCTTC
TRBV2	14	TRBJ1-4	TRBD1	CASSLGQLEEKLFF	TGTGCCAGCAGCCTGGGACAGCTAGAAGAAAAACTGTTTTTT
TRBV6-5	15	TRBJ1-2	TRBD1	CASSQQPQGVYGYTF	TGTGCCAGCAGTCAACAACCGCAGGGGGTTTATGGCTACACCTTC
TRBV30	12	TRBJ2-1	.	CAHGALLGEQFF	TGTGCCCACGGAGCCCTCCTCGGTGAGCAGTTCTTC
TRBV14	12	TRBJ2-3	.	CASSQVTDTQYF	TGTGCCAGCAGCCAAGTAACAGATACGCAGTATTTT
TRBV29-1	12	TRBJ1-1	TRBD1	CSGDRVNTEAFF	TGCAGCGGCGACAGGGTCAACACTGAAGCTTTCTTT
TRBV7-8	16	TRBJ1-3	.	CASSLVHGFSGNTIYF	TGTGCCAGCAGCTTAGTCCACGGGTTCTCTGGAAACACCATATATTTT
TRBV6-5	16	TRBJ2-1	.	CASSYSKRLSYNEQFF	TGTGCCAGCAGTTACTCGAAGCGGCTCTCCTACAATGAGCAGTTCTTC
TRBV2	13	TRBJ1-1	.	CASSEAVATEAFF	TGTGCCAGCAGTGAAGCGGTGGCCACTGAAGCTTTCTTT
TRBV6-5	14	TRBJ2-7	.	CASRGSGGRFEQYF	TGCGCCAGCAGGGGCTCGGGCGGGAGATTCGAGCAGTACTTC
TRBV28	16	TRBJ2-2	.	CASSLWRGINTGELFF	TGTGCCAGCAGTTTATGGAGAGGGATCAACACCGGGGAGCTGTTTTTT
TRBV10-3	14	TRBJ2-7	TRBD2	CAIRTSGRLYEQYF	TGTGCCATCAGGACTAGCGGCAGACTCTACGAGCAGTACTTC
TRBV27	13	TRBJ2-7	.	CASREGGAYEQYF	TGTGCCAGCAGGGAGGGTGGCGCCTACGAGCAGTACTTC
TRBV25-1	14	TRBJ1-5	.	CASSEFSLSQPQHF	TGTGCCAGCAGTGAATTCTCACTTTCCCAGCCCCAGCATTTT
TRBV10-2	13	TRBJ2-1	TRBD2	CASGRLAGDEQFF	TGCGCCAGCGGCCGACTAGCGGGCGACGAGCAGTTCTTC
TRBV6-5	13	TRBJ1-3	TRBD1	CASSRDRTNTIYF	TGTGCCAGCAGTCGGGACAGGACAAACACCATATATTTT
TRBV30	14	TRBJ2-3	TRBD1	CAWSGTGRSDTQYF	TGTGCCTGGAGTGGGACAGGGAGATCAGATACGCAGTATTTT
TRBV4-1	16	TRBJ1-2	TRBD1	CASSQDGTGAYYGYTF	TGCGCCAGCAGCCAAGATGGGACAGGGGCCTACTATGGCTACACCTTC
TRBV5-4	14	TRBJ1-4	TRBD1	CASSLQGAVEKLFF	TGTGCCAGCAGCCTTCAGGGGGCGGTAGAAAAACTGTTTTTT
TRBV11-2	15	TRBJ1-1	.	CASSLSTVRNTEAFF	TGTGCCAGCAGCTTGTCGACAGTCCGGAACACTGAAGCTTTCTTT
TRBV6-1	14	TRBJ2-7	TRBD1	CASMRGQGNYEQYF	TGTGCCAGCATGAGGGGACAGGGAAACTACGAGCAGTACTTC
TRBV27	15	TRBJ1-6	TRBD1	CASSLSTGDNSPLHF	TGTGCCAGCAGTTTATCCACAGGGGACAATTCACCCCTCCACTTT
TRBV29-1	13	TRBJ1-1	.	CSVEGRLNTEAFF	TGCAGCGTTGAAGGCAGATTGAACACTGAAGCTTTCTTT
TRBV10-3	18	TRBJ2-2	TRBD2	CAISDTGLAGFRTGELFF	TGTGCCATCAGCGATACGGGACTAGCGGGCTTTCGGACCGGGGAGCTGTTTTTT
TRBV11-3	15	TRBJ2-2	TRBD1	CASSPGTGSTGELFF	TGTGCCAGCAGCCCAGGGACAGGGAGCACCGGGGAGCTGTTTTTT
TRBV7-9	12	TRBJ2-1	.	CASSPTWNEQFF	TGTGCCAGCAGCCCGACTTGGAATGAGCAGTTCTTC
TRBV29-1	14	TRBJ2-1	TRBD2	CSGTGGRTYNEQFF	TGCAGCGGTACGGGGGGGCGCACCTACAATGAGCAGTTCTTC
TRBV14	15	TRBJ1-1	TRBD1	CASSPGDRVNTEAFF	TGTGCCAGCAGCCCGGGGGACAGGGTGAACACTGAAGCTTTCTTT
TRBV11-2	15	TRBJ2-1	TRBD1	CASSLAFGTGNEQFF	TGTGCCAGCAGCTTAGCCTTCGGGACAGGGAATGAGCAGTTCTTC